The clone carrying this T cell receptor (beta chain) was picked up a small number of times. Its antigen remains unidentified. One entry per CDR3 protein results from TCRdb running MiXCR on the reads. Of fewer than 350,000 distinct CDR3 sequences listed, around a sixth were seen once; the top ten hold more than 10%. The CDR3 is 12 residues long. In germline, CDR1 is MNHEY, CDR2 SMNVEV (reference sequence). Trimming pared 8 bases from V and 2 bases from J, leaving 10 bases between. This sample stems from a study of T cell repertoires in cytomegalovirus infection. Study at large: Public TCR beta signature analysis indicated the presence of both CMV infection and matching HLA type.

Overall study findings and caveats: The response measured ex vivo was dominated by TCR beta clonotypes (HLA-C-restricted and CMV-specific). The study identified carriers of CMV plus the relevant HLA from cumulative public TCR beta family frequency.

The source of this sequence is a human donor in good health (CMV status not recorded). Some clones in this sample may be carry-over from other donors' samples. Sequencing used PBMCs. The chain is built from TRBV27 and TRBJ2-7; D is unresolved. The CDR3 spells CASFSQTYEQYF. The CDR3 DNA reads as TGTGCCAGCTTCTCCCAGACCTACGAGCAGTACTTC.